Listed below are T cell receptor beta chains from one sample, sequenced in a study of regulatory T cells in long-lasting Graves disease. TCRdb analysed the multiplex PCR reads with MiXCR anew, one entry per CDR3 protein. The sample gives about 470,000 distinct CDR3 sequences, around a fifth of which show up once; 7% to 9% is in the top ten. Sequenced material: peripheral blood mononuclear cells (PBMCs), taken when the disease was refractory, from a patient treated with antithyroid drugs. Receptors were obtained from a female donor with Graves disease. CDR3s include the opening cysteine and the closing phenylalanine or tryptophan. The D gene is left open where the match is weak. Size values are once, few and many counts, or a class for expanded clones, and some rows have none.

j_gene | v_gene | d_gene | abundance | CDR3aa | CDR3nt
TRBJ2-1 | TRBV28 | TRBD1 | many | CASSSLTGVVNEQFF | TGTGCCAGCAGTTCTTTGACAGGGGTGGTCAATGAGCAGTTCTTC
TRBJ2-3 | TRBV24-1 | NA | once | CATSDPRDTLLEGSTDTQYF | TGTGCCACCAGTGATCCCCGGGACACCCTGCTGGAGGGTAGCACAGATACGCAGTATTTT
TRBJ2-6 | TRBV13 | NA | NA | CASSLRLSGANVLTF | TGTGCCAGCAGCTTACGCCTCTCTGGGGCCAACGTCCTGACTTTC
TRBJ1-4 | TRBV18 | NA | NA | CASSPRRDEKLFF | TGTGCCAGCTCACCAAGACGGGATGAAAAACTGTTTTTT
TRBJ2-7 | TRBV5-1 | NA | NA | CASSFKGTSSYEQYF | TGCGCCAGCAGCTTCAAAGGGACGAGCTCCTACGAGCAGTACTTC
TRBJ2-5 | TRBV4-3 | NA | NA | CASSQDRLAYGGQETQYF | TGCGCCAGCAGCCAAGATCGGCTAGCCTATGGCGGGCAAGAGACCCAGTACTTC
TRBJ2-2 | TRBV24-1 | NA | few | CATSRVGELFF | TGTGCCACCTCACGTGTCGGGGAGCTGTTTTTT
TRBJ1-6 | TRBV12-3/TRBV12-4 | NA | few | CASRRGTEHSPLHF | TGTGCCAGCAGGCGGGGGACGGAACATTCACCCCTCCACTTT
TRBJ1-2 | TRBV7-2 | NA | NA | CASSLEASPYGYTF | TGTGCCAGCAGCTTAGAAGCGTCGCCGTATGGCTACACCTTC
TRBJ2-5 | TRBV20-1 | TRBD1 | few | CSARVLGQGRETQYF | TGCAGTGCTAGAGTTCTGGGACAGGGGAGGGAGACCCAGTACTTC
TRBJ2-7 | TRBV12-3/TRBV12-4 | TRBD2 | NA | CASSGRAYEQYF | TGTGCCAGTTCGGGGAGGGCCTACGAGCAGTACTTC
TRBJ1-2 | TRBV5-5 | NA | many | CASSFRDGLVYGYTF | TGTGCCAGCAGCTTTAGGGACGGGTTGGTCTATGGCTACACCTTC
TRBJ2-7 | TRBV7-2 | TRBD1 | NA | CASSLETGGPYEQYF | TGTGCCAGCAGCTTAGAGACAGGGGGCCCCTACGAGCAGTACTTC
TRBJ1-4 | TRBV28 | NA | many | CASSSADSVNEKLFF | TGTGCCAGCAGTTCGGCGGACAGCGTTAATGAAAAACTGTTTTTT
TRBJ2-7 | TRBV20-1 | NA | NA | CSGRTGQHETLFPYEQYF | TGCAGTGGGCGCACTGGACAGCACGAGACTCTCTTCCCCTACGAGCAGTACTTC
TRBJ2-1 | TRBV12-3/TRBV12-4 | TRBD1 | NA | CASNSGQGINEQFF | TGTGCCAGCAATTCGGGACAGGGGATAAATGAGCAGTTCTTC
TRBJ2-1 | TRBV28 | NA | NA | CASSFIRLGEQFF | TGTGCCAGCAGTTTCATCCGTTTGGGCGAGCAGTTCTTC
TRBJ2-5 | TRBV12-5 | NA | many | CASGLETWYQETQYF | TGTGCTAGTGGTTTGGAGACCTGGTACCAAGAGACCCAGTACTTC
TRBJ2-7 | TRBV5-1 | NA | few | CASSTKTGHEQYF | TGCGCCAGCAGCACCAAAACAGGGCACGAGCAGTACTTC
TRBJ1-1 | TRBV11-2 | TRBD1 | many | CASSPLLTGVDTEAFF | TGTGCCAGCAGCCCCTTGCTGACAGGGGTCGACACTGAAGCTTTCTTT
TRBJ1-2 | TRBV6-2/TRBV6-3 | NA | NA | CASSTPGGGDGYTF | TGTGCCAGCAGTACCCCCGGGGGGGGCGATGGCTACACCTTC
TRBJ1-2 | TRBV5-4 | NA | many | CASSVDSSYYGYTF | TGTGCCAGCAGCGTGGACTCGTCCTATTATGGCTACACCTTC
TRBJ1-1 | TRBV24-1 | TRBD1 | NA | CATSGTGTEAFF | TGTGCCACCAGTGGGACAGGCACTGAAGCTTTCTTT
TRBJ2-5 | TRBV19 | TRBD2 | NA | CASSPRGSGGKETQYF | TGTGCCAGTAGTCCGAGGGGTAGCGGGGGAAAAGAGACCCAGTACTTC
TRBJ2-7 | TRBV6-2/TRBV6-3 | NA | many | CASRGYEQYF | TGTGCCAGCAGGGGCTACGAGCAGTACTTC
TRBJ1-1 | TRBV5-1 | NA | NA | CASSPPGAQAFF | TGCGCCAGCAGCCCGCCAGGGGCGCAAGCTTTCTTT
TRBJ2-4 | TRBV28 | NA | many | CASSGTLNIQYF | TGTGCCAGCAGCGGGACTTTAAACATTCAGTACTTC
TRBJ1-2 | TRBV2 | TRBD1 | NA | CASSIQGPYGYTF | TGTGCCAGCAGCATACAGGGGCCCTATGGCTACACCTTC
TRBJ2-3 | TRBV5-8 | NA | NA | CASSLAGRADTQYF | TGTGCCAGCAGCTTGGCAGGGCGGGCAGATACGCAGTATTTT
TRBJ2-4 | TRBV6-1 | NA | many | CASKNPSLAKNIQYF | TGTGCCAGCAAAAACCCGTCCCTAGCCAAAAACATTCAGTACTTC
TRBJ2-5 | TRBV28 | TRBD1 | many | CASSLLGTARQETQYF | TGTGCCAGCAGTTTACTCGGGACAGCGCGCCAAGAGACCCAGTACTTC
TRBJ2-7 | TRBV29-1 | NA | few | CSAGEGGDEQYF | TGCAGCGCTGGGGAAGGGGGGGACGAGCAGTACTTC
TRBJ1-1 | TRBV20-1 | NA | NA | CSAATKGGRTEAFF | TGCAGTGCAGCGACCAAGGGGGGCCGGACTGAAGCTTTCTTT
TRBJ2-5 | TRBV24-1 | NA | many | CATSDDNRGRGETQYF | TGTGCCACCAGTGATGACAACAGGGGCCGGGGGGAGACCCAGTACTTC
TRBJ2-7 | TRBV4-3 | NA | NA | CASSHIQGAYEQYF | TGCGCCAGCAGCCACATCCAGGGAGCCTACGAGCAGTACTTC
TRBJ1-3 | TRBV30 | NA | NA | CAWSKGNTIYF | TGTGCCTGGAGCAAAGGGAACACCATATATTTT
TRBJ2-7 | TRBV28 | NA | NA | CASSLRVGARTPYEQYF | TGTGCCAGCAGTTTAAGGGTAGGGGCGAGAACCCCCTACGAGCAGTACTTC
TRBJ2-5 | TRBV28 | NA | many | CASSLYRQRWQETQYF | TGTGCCAGCAGTTTATATAGACAGCGCTGGCAAGAGACCCAGTACTTC
TRBJ2-5 | TRBV7-9 | TRBD2 | NA | CASSSPGLAEGQETQYF | TGTGCCAGCAGCTCCCCAGGACTAGCGGAGGGTCAAGAGACCCAGTACTTC
TRBJ2-7 | TRBV6-2/TRBV6-3 | NA | NA | CASKGGTTGYEQYF | TGTGCCAGCAAGGGGGGTACGACGGGCTACGAGCAGTACTTC
TRBJ2-5 | TRBV5-5 | NA | NA | CASSWPRPGQGQETQYF | TGTGCCAGCAGCTGGCCTCGGCCGGGGCAGGGCCAAGAGACCCAGTACTTC
TRBJ1-2 | TRBV2 | NA | many | CASSSPGGTLDGYTF | TGTGCCAGCAGTTCCCCCGGCGGGACACTCGATGGCTACACCTTC
TRBJ1-1 | TRBV19 | NA | many | CASSVSNMNTEAFF | TGTGCCAGTAGTGTCAGTAACATGAACACTGAAGCTTTCTTT
TRBJ1-1 | TRBV4-1 | NA | NA | CASSPGQGTLPTEAFF | TGCGCCAGCAGCCCGGGTCAGGGAACCCTGCCCACTGAAGCTTTCTTT
TRBJ1-2 | TRBV12-3/TRBV12-4 | TRBD1 | many | CASSTRQGILYGYTF | TGTGCCAGCAGTACCAGACAGGGAATCCTTTATGGCTACACCTTC
TRBJ2-7 | TRBV19 | NA | few | CASSEELSSYEQYF | TGTGCCAGTAGTGAAGAGCTAAGCTCCTACGAGCAGTACTTC
TRBJ1-2 | TRBV2 | NA | NA | CASSDSAGYGYTF | TGTGCCAGCAGTGATAGTGCTGGCTATGGCTACACCTTC